The next 11 T cell receptor beta chains were all read from a single sample in a study of radiotherapy plus CTLA-4 blockade in lung cancer. The data were produced by immunoSEQ multiplex PCR, yet TCRdb's version contains in-frame clones alone and is incomplete. The sample yields about 70,000 clones, less than 85% seen once. The sample was peripheral blood, taken from a patient treated with radiotherapy plus ipilimumab. The receptors were sampled from a human donor with non-small cell lung cancer whose response to radiotherapy plus ipilimumab could not be evaluated. Some clones in this sample may be carry-over from other donors' samples.

V and J are TRBV18 and TRBJ1-2; tentatively, D is TRBD1 (5 bases). This CDR3 spans 14 amino acids. Germline V gene sequence: CDR1 KGHSH, CDR2 LQKENI. V was shortened by 5 bases and J by 7 bases, with 17 bases between the two germline ends. The CDR3 reads CASSSPILQAGYTF. As DNA, the CDR3 is TGTGCCAGCTCATCCCCTATACTACAGGCTGGCTACACCTTC.

As concerns this clone: A read error may produce the germline difference seen at one junction end. The chain couples TRBV2 to TRBJ1-1; D is possibly TRBD1 (5 bases). Germline lookup yields CDR1 SNHLY and CDR2 FYNNEI. CDR3 length equals 12 residues. CDR3 loop: CASSEALLSGVF. CDR3 DNA sequence: TGTGCCAGCAGTGAAGCCCTTCTCTCGGGGGTATTT.

The DNA for the CDR3 is TGTGCCAGCAGCCTCACGACAGGGGAACTTTACGAGCAGTACTTC. Translation gives CASSLTTGELYEQYF. The chain joins TRBV7-9 to TRBJ2-7, with 8 nucleotides matching TRBD1. Germline values: CDR1 SEHNR, CDR2 FQNEAQ (reference sequence). The CDR3 spans 15 residues. Losses at the gene ends were 5 bases for V and 4 bases for J; bases not matched to a gene: 10. Drawing the rest from reference TRBV7-9 and TRBJ2-7, the complete variable domain is DTGVSQNPRHKITKRGQNVTFRCDPISEHNRLYWYRQTLGQGPEFLTYFQNEAQLEKSRLLSDRFSAERPKGSFSTLEIQRTEQGDSAMYLCASSLTTGELYEQYFGPGTRLTVT.

This chain joins TRBV30 and TRBJ1-4; D is perhaps TRBD1 (5 bases). The CDR3 length is 14 residues. The V gene lost 1 base and the J gene lost 2 bases, with 8 bases spanning the gap. CDR1 is GTSNPN and CDR2 is SVGIG in the germline V gene (reference sequence). The CDR3 coding sequence is TGTGCCTGGAGTGCAGGGTCGACTAATGAAAAACTGTTTTTT. Its protein product is CAWSAGSTNEKLFF.

The chain is built from TRBV7-2 and TRBJ1-1, with 10 bases identical to TRBD1. V lost 3 bases and J lost 3; bases outside the gene matches: 4. The germline gives CDR1 SGHTA, CDR2 FQGNSA. The CDR3 extends over 15 amino acids. CDR3 coding DNA: TGTGCCAGCAGCTTTTGGACAGGGGGGGACACTGAAGCTTTCTTT. Its protein is CASSFWTGGDTEAFF.

The chain links TRBV27 to TRBJ2-7, with TRBD1 identical over 10 bases. The CDR3 is made up of 15 amino acids. Germline CDR1 reads MNHEY; CDR2 reads SMNVEV (reference sequence). Germline trimming cut 0 bases from V and 3 bases from J; bases unmatched to any gene: 2. CDR3 bases: TGTGCCAGCAGTTTATCCGGGACAGGGGTCTACGAGCAGTACTTC. It translates to CASSLSGTGVYEQYF.

The rearrangement uses TRBV28 and TRBJ1-1; 7 bases agree with TRBD1. Germline V lookup: CDR1 MDHEN, CDR2 SYDVKM. CDR3 size: 13 residues. Trimming at V came to 3 bases and at J to 11 bases, leaving 9 bases not matched to a gene. The CDR3 DNA sequence: TGTGCCAGCAGTTTCCCCCGGACAGGCCCCGCTTTCTTT. Its translation is CASSFPRTGPAFF.

The rearrangement uses TRBV10-3 and TRBJ1-1; 11 nucleotides match TRBD1. Germline V gene lookup returns CDR1 ENHRY and CDR2 SYGVKD. Unmatched junction bases numbered 2, after V lost 4 bases and J lost 4 bases. This CDR3 has 14 residues. The CDR3 here is CAISGGQGGTEAFF. The CDR3 nucleotides read TGTGCCATCAGTGGGGGACAGGGGGGCACTGAAGCTTTCTTT.

The chain carries TRBV7-6 and TRBJ1-5, with 7 bases that match TRBD1. With V trimmed by 3 bases and J by 5 bases, 4 bases remained unmatched. Germline V gene data show CDR1 as SGHVS and CDR2 as FNYEAQ. The CDR3 loop spans 14 amino acids. This CDR3 is CASSFGRGDQPQHF. The CDR3 nucleotides are TGTGCCAGCAGCTTTGGCAGGGGGGATCAGCCCCAGCATTTT.

The J gene is TRBJ1-5, the V gene TRBV4-1; TRBD1 aligns across 8 bases. The germline gives CDR1 MGHRA, CDR2 YSYEKL. This CDR3 comprises 17 residues. The V and J ends lost 3 bases and 3 bases, in that order; junction bases with no gene match: 10. CDR3 in amino acids: CASSHPIGQGLNQPQHF. In DNA, the CDR3 is TGCGCCAGCAGCCACCCGATTGGACAGGGCCTCAATCAGCCCCAGCATTTT.

The chain uses TRBV25-1 and TRBJ1-4; TRBD1 aligns across 8 bases. Germline CDR1 is MGHDK and CDR2 is SYGVNS. The CDR3 covers 16 residues. J lost 4 bases, V lost 3 bases, and 7 bases had no gene match. The CDR3 region has the DNA TGTGCCAGCAGTGATTGGACAGGGCAAGGTAATGAAAAACTGTTTTTT. It is translated as CASSDWTGQGNEKLFF.